This record looks at one T cell receptor (beta chain) sequence and its context. These data originate in a study of T cell changes during pregnancy in multiple sclerosis. The trim removed 3 bases at V and 8 bases at J, leaving 6 bases unmatched. The CDR3 totals 14 residues. Per germline, CDR1 LNHDA and CDR2 SQIVND (reference sequence). Sequencing used immunoSEQ multiplex PCR; TCRdb keeps in-frame clones, though not all of them. The sample lists tens of thousands of clones; 90% to 95% were seen once. Sequenced material: peripheral blood, taken in the second trimester of pregnancy. The chain links TRBV19 to TRBJ1-5; 8 bases fit TRBD1. This TCR derives from a female donor in good health, enrolled as a control in a pregnancy study. The CDR3, as DNA: TGTGCCAGTAGTATCCGCCAGGGGGCTGAGCCCCAGCATTTT. This sequence encodes CASSIRQGAEPQHF.